This T cell receptor beta chain was found in a study of sequential checkpoint blockade in melanoma. Study at large: DNA from more than 75 pretreatment tumor samples underwent TCRβ immunosequencing.

This clone was picked up a small number of times. Treatment described: randomized to nivolumab then ipilimumab (arm A) or the reverse (arm B). Patients had received no earlier DNA-damaging chemotherapy. The length of the CDR3 is 16 residues. Germline V lookup: CDR1 MNHGY, CDR2 SAAAGT. Trimming at V came to 7 bases and at J to 0 bases, leaving 9 bases not matched to a gene. Measured with immunoSEQ multiplex PCR; TCRdb has only the in-frame clones, and not every one. Here the sample spans about 9,100 clones, about 24% being singletons. The material was tumor tissue (inferred from file names), obtained from a patient given nivolumab and ipilimumab in sequence. This chain uses TRBV6-8 with TRBJ2-4, with 7 bases that match TRBD1. The TCR was taken from a human donor with melanoma. CDR3 coding DNA: TGTGCCAGCACGGGACAGTCGGAACTAGCCAAAAACATTCAGTACTTC. This gives the protein CASTGQSELAKNIQYF.